The 23 T cell receptor beta chains below all came from one sample that was sequenced in a study of shared clonotypes between healthy human individuals. Profiling relied on immunoSEQ multiplex PCR, and the TCRdb table lists in-frame clones only, not all of them. The repertoire includes more than 2 million clones, roughly 94% of them detected once, and around 0.13% sits in the top ten. What was sequenced was naive CD4+ T cells sorted from blood. The subset denotes: CD45RA+ positively selected. The receptor source for this set is a young man in good health.

Note on this clone: Other DNA sequences in this specimen translate into the identical CDR3. The chain links TRBV7-9 to TRBJ1-3; D ambiguous. Deletions cut 3 bases from V and 7 bases from J, with 4 bases between. This CDR3 has 11 residues. Germline V lookup: CDR1 SEHNR, CDR2 FQNEAQ (reference sequence). CDR3 loop: CASSLENTIYF. Here the CDR3 DNA reads TGTGCCAGCAGCTTGGAGAACACCATATATTTT.

This clone has only one observation. This chain links TRBV2 with TRBJ1-2; possible D gene TRBD1, 5 bases. The CDR3 sequence is 13 residues long. Germline-derived CDR1 and CDR2 are SNHLY and FYNNEI. V lost 6 bases to trimming and J lost 2 bases, with 10 bases between them. Written as DNA, the CDR3 is TGTGCCAGCAGCGAGGGGTCAAACTATGGCTACACCTTC. This sequence encodes CASSEGSNYGYTF.

The chain carries TRBV14 and TRBJ1-4; the D is unclear. The V gene's germline CDR1 is SGHDN and CDR2 FVKESK. V was cut by 4 bases and J by 1 base, with 10 bases left in between. This CDR3 is 15 amino acids long. Here the CDR3 DNA reads TGTGCCAGCAGCCTCCGGGAGGGAACTAATGAAAAACTGTTTTTT. This translates into CASSLREGTNEKLFF.

To note about this clone: Other DNA sequences in this sample translate to the same CDR3. This chain connects TRBV7-2 to TRBJ1-3; D is unclear. The ends were cut back, 4 bases at V and 1 base at J, with 5 bases in the middle. The germline V gene has CDR1 SGHTA and CDR2 FQGNSA. The CDR3 is made up of 13 amino acids. The CDR3 DNA sequence: TGTGCCAGCAGCTCGTCATCTGGAAACACCATATATTTT. Translation: CASSSSSGNTIYF.

The chain joins TRBV7-8 to TRBJ2-1; weak D call: TRBD2 (5 bases). The CDR3 is 18 residues long. V lost 5 bases and J lost 0, with 20 bases in between. Germline assignment: CDR1 SGHVS and CDR2 FQNEAQ. The CDR3 protein is CASSGGHLFESSYNEQFF. The CDR3 DNA reads as TGTGCCAGCAGCGGCGGGCACCTTTTCGAGAGCTCCTACAATGAGCAGTTCTTC.

The chain couples TRBV2 to TRBJ2-5, with 8 bases lining up with TRBD2. CDR3 length: 15 amino acids. J lost 5 bases, V lost 3 bases, and 8 bases had no gene match. In germline, CDR1 is SNHLY, CDR2 FYNNEI. CDR3 coding DNA: TGTGCCAGCAGTGATTTAAGCGGGAGCTTGGAGACCCAGTACTTC. This encodes CASSDLSGSLETQYF.

The CDR3 is CASSLIPGEQFF. The CDR3, as DNA: TGTGCCAGCAGCTTAATACCCGGGGAGCAGTTCTTC. The chain joins TRBV5-6 to TRBJ2-1; D is uncertain. Trimming stripped 2 bases from V and 10 bases from J, with 10 bases between. Germline V gene lookup returns CDR1 SGHDT and CDR2 YYEEEE. The CDR3 is 12 residues long.

The CDR3: CASSQDEGSTNEKLFF. Here the CDR3 DNA reads TGCGCCAGCAGCCAAGATGAGGGATCAACTAATGAAAAACTGTTTTTT. This chain connects TRBV4-1 to TRBJ1-4; D is undetermined. V was pared by 0 bases and J by 0 bases, with 8 bases between. The CDR3 sequence is 16 residues long. The V gene's germline CDR1 is MGHRA and CDR2 YSYEKL.

This rearrangement joins TRBV5-4 to TRBJ1-4; D call uncertain. Germline V gene lookup returns CDR1 SGHNT and CDR2 YYREEE (reference sequence). CDR3 length: 15 amino acids. Trimming removed 4 bases at V and 3 bases at J, with 13 bases between. The CDR3 DNA reads TGTGCCAGCAGCGAAACGGGAGGGCCTAATGAAAAACTGTTTTTT. This sequence encodes CASSETGGPNEKLFF.

Only one count was recorded for this clone. The chain joins TRBV28 to TRBJ2-5; D perhaps matches TRBD2 (7 bases). The CDR3 length is 15 residues. Deletions cut 2 bases from V and 2 bases from J, with 12 bases between. Germline V gives CDR1 MDHEN, CDR2 SYDVKM. In DNA, the CDR3 is TGTGCCAGCAGTTTACTACAGGGAGGGCAAGAGACCCAGTACTTC. Its translation: CASSLLQGGQETQYF.

The chain employs TRBV7-6 and TRBJ1-2; D is uncertain. Trimming took 4 bases from V and 3 from J, leaving 9 bases between them. Germline assignment: CDR1 SGHVS and CDR2 FNYEAQ. This CDR3 has 13 amino acids. CDR3 region: CASSSQVDYGYTF. The CDR3, as DNA: TGTGCCAGCAGCTCTCAGGTGGACTATGGCTACACCTTC.

This clone turned up a few times. The J gene is TRBJ1-5, the V gene TRBV7-9; 7 bases agree with TRBD1. Trimming took 4 bases from V and 10 from J; bases not matched to a gene: 4. CDR3 length equals 12 residues. The germline CDR1 and CDR2 sequences are SEHNR and FQNEAQ (reference sequence). The CDR3 loop reads CASSSTGSPQHF. The CDR3 DNA follows: TGTGCCAGCAGCTCGACAGGGTCACCCCAGCATTTT. The entire variable domain, with the rest obtained from reference TRBV7-9 and TRBJ1-5, is as follows: DTGVSQNPRHKITKRGQNVTFRCDPISEHNRLYWYRQTLGQGPEFLTYFQNEAQLEKSRLLSDRFSAERPKGSFSTLEIQRTEQGDSAMYLCASSSTGSPQHFGDGTRLSIL.

This clone was recorded only once. This chain joins TRBV5-1 and TRBJ1-3; TRBD1 aligns across 10 bases. V was pared by 3 bases and J by 6 bases, with 9 bases of the junction left unmatched. This CDR3 comprises 16 residues. The germline CDR1 and CDR2 sequences are SGHRS and YFSETQ. The CDR3 is CASSSYRDRGENTIYF. The CDR3 bases are TGCGCCAGCAGCTCTTACCGGGACAGGGGTGAAAACACCATATATTTT.

The V call is TRBV5-4, the J call TRBJ1-4, with 7 nucleotides matching TRBD1. CDR3 length: 16 residues. Germline V lookup: CDR1 SGHNT, CDR2 YYREEE (reference sequence). Trimming took 3 bases from V and 0 from J; bases not matched to a gene: 5. CDR3 coding DNA: TGTGCCAGCAGCTCTCAGGGGGAGGCAACTAATGAAAAACTGTTTTTT. Its translation is CASSSQGEATNEKLFF.

This sequence joins TRBV30 and TRBJ1-5; the D gene is possibly TRBD1 (5 bases). V lost 2 bases and J 2 bases, leaving 13 bases between the germline ends. This CDR3 comprises 15 residues. Germline V CDR1 and CDR2: GTSNPN, SVGIG (reference sequence). CDR3 region: CAWSSGGIGNQPQHF. CDR3 DNA: TGTGCCTGGAGTTCTGGGGGGATTGGCAATCAGCCCCAGCATTTT.

V is TRBV4-3 and J is TRBJ2-1, with D possibly TRBD2 on 5 matching bases. V was pared by 0 bases and J by 1 base, with 19 bases between. The V gene's germline CDR1 is LGHNA and CDR2 YSLEER. This CDR3 comprises 19 residues. The CDR3 sequence: CASSQDWWKSTKSYNEQFF. CDR3 bases: TGCGCCAGCAGCCAAGATTGGTGGAAATCGACTAAGTCCTACAATGAGCAGTTCTTC.

The chain uses TRBV6-6 and TRBJ1-1; 8 positions match TRBD1. The CDR3 has 14 amino acids. V lost 2 bases to trimming and J lost 8 bases; unmatched junction nucleotides: 7. Germline CDR1 is MNHNY and CDR2 is SVGAGI (reference sequence). The CDR3 spells CASSYPPGQGEAFF. The CDR3 nucleotides read TGTGCCAGCAGTTACCCCCCCGGACAGGGAGAAGCTTTCTTT.

The rearrangement links TRBV10-3 to TRBJ2-5, with TRBD1 identical over 10 bases. This CDR3 region has 13 residues. Germline assignment: CDR1 ENHRY and CDR2 SYGVKD. V was pared by 6 bases and J by 3 bases, with 1 base of the junction left unmatched. CDR3 in amino acids: CAIRDRGEETQYF. In DNA, the CDR3 is TGTGCCATCAGGGACAGGGGGGAAGAGACCCAGTACTTC.

The rearrangement links TRBV2 to TRBJ1-2; TRBD1 might be the D (6 bases). There are 14 residues in the CDR3. CDR1 is SNHLY and CDR2 is FYNNEI in the germline V gene. The V end lost 7 bases, the J end lost 3 bases, and 15 bases lay between the germline ends. The CDR3 spells CASKGGGQDYGYTF. The CDR3 nucleotides read TGTGCCAGCAAGGGCGGGGGGCAGGACTATGGCTACACCTTC.

This rearrangement joins TRBV6-5 to TRBJ2-7; D is undetermined. V lost 0 bases to trimming and J lost 4 bases, with 10 bases between them. CDR3 size: 14 residues. CDR1 is MNHEY and CDR2 is SVGAGI in the germline V gene. CDR3 protein: CASSYSGVPYEQYF. For the CDR3, the DNA is TGTGCCAGCAGTTACTCTGGGGTACCGTACGAGCAGTACTTC.

The chain has TRBV2 and TRBJ1-1; weak D call: TRBD1 (6 bases). The V end was cut by 4 bases, the J end by 2 bases, with 11 bases between. CDR1 SNHLY and CDR2 FYNNEI come from the germline V gene. CDR3 length: 14 amino acids. The CDR3 sequence: CASSAQGVNTEAFF. The CDR3 DNA reads as TGTGCCAGCAGTGCACAGGGAGTAAACACTGAAGCTTTCTTT.

The chain recombines TRBV28 with TRBJ1-4; D remains ambiguous. The CDR3 is made up of 13 amino acids. V dropped 3 bases and J dropped 4 bases, with 6 bases sitting between them. Germline assignment: CDR1 MDHEN and CDR2 SYDVKM. The CDR3 reads CASSFWLNEKLFF. The CDR3 bases are TGTGCCAGCAGTTTTTGGCTTAATGAAAAACTGTTTTTT.

The V and J genes are TRBV7-2 and TRBJ2-7, with 9 bases aligning to TRBD1. CDR1 and CDR2 (germline): SGHTA, FQGNSA. The length of the CDR3 is 15 residues. Trimming removed 6 bases from V and 2 bases from J; junction bases left unmatched: 8. The CDR3 loop reads CASRPTGGRTYEQYF. For the CDR3, the DNA is TGTGCCAGCAGACCTACAGGGGGCCGGACCTACGAGCAGTACTTC. The variable domain in full, with the rest retrieved from reference TRBV7-2 and TRBJ2-7, is GAGVSQSPSNKVTEKGKDVELRCDPISGHTALYWYRQSLGQGLEFLIYFQGNSAPDKSGLPSDRFSAERTGGSVSTLTIQRTQQEDSAVYLCASRPTGGRTYEQYFGPGTRLTVT.